Listed below are T cell receptor beta chains from one sample, sequenced in a study of OX40 agonist ivuxolimab in advanced cancers. Produced via immunoSEQ multiplex PCR; TCRdb's table is partial and in-frame only. This table has 65,000 to 95,000 clones, about 88% appearing once. Sequencing was performed on CD4+ or CD8+ T cells sorted from blood, taken in a trial of the OX40 agonist ivuxolimab. Source of these receptors: an adult with an advanced solid tumor such as melanoma, head and neck, liver or kidney cancer. Each CDR3 is given with its conserved first and last residue. D genes are given only for firm matches. Only part of the rows carry a size: once, few, many, or a class if the clone is expanded.

j_call d_call v_call clone_size cdr3_nt cdr3_aa
TRBJ2-5 NA TRBV7-2 NA TGTGCCAGCAGCTTAGCGGGAGTGGTGGCGACCCAGTACTTC CASSLAGVVATQYF
TRBJ1-5 NA TRBV2 NA TGTGCCAGCAGTGACAGGAATCTCAATCAGCCCCAGCATTTT CASSDRNLNQPQHF
TRBJ1-2 TRBD1 TRBV10-2 once TGCGCCAGCAGTCTACAGGGGGTCGCTGGCTACACCTTC CASSLQGVAGYTF
TRBJ1-5 NA TRBV7-2 NA TGTGCCAGCAGCTTAGAAACCCCAGGACGGAGCAATCAGCCCCAGCATTTT CASSLETPGRSNQPQHF
TRBJ2-3 NA TRBV19 NA TGTGCCAGTACCCCGCGGGGGCCGCCCTACCTTGATACGCAGTATTTT CASTPRGPPYLDTQYF
TRBJ1-1 NA TRBV4-2 NA TGTGCCAGCAGCCAAGAAGGCCTCGTCGTCGGGGTTGCTTTCTTT CASSQEGLVVGVAFF
TRBJ2-1 NA TRBV5-4 NA TGTGCCAGCAGCTTGGGACAGATCTACAATGAGCAGTTCTTC CASSLGQIYNEQFF
TRBJ1-2 NA TRBV7-2 few TGTGCCAGCAGCTTAGCGCGATACGCTAACTATGGCTACACCTTC CASSLARYANYGYTF
TRBJ1-4 NA TRBV9 NA TGTGCCAGCAGCCGAGGGACCGGCCGAGGGTTACTGTTTTTT CASSRGTGRGLLFF
TRBJ2-3 TRBD1 TRBV2 NA TGTGCCAGCATCCAGGACAGGGGCGCAGATACGCAGTATTTT CASIQDRGADTQYF
TRBJ1-1 NA TRBV11-2 NA TGTGCCAGCAGCTTAGAGAGGACAGCTAGCACTGAAGCTTTCTTT CASSLERTASTEAFF
TRBJ2-5 TRBD1 TRBV5-1 NA TGCGCCAGCAAATCCGGGACAGGAAAAGAGACCCAGTACTTC CASKSGTGKETQYF